The 26 T cell receptor beta chains given below trace back to one sample, sequenced in a study of long-term antiretroviral therapy in people with HIV. Runs used v3.0 of the immunoSEQ assay and were done at survey level. Profiling relied on immunoSEQ multiplex PCR, and the TCRdb table lists in-frame clones only, not all of them. The repertoire holds 35,000 to 55,000 clones, with roughly 96% as singletons. Material: unsorted PBMCs, obtained 3.7 years after starting antiretroviral therapy. The receptors come from a woman in her 50s with HIV.

This clone has only one observation. The genes are TRBV9 and TRBJ1-2, with unresolved D. Germline V gives CDR1 SGDLS, CDR2 YYNGEE. The V end lost 0 bases, the J end lost 0 bases, and 15 bases lay between the germline ends. The CDR3 has 17 residues. The CDR3 sequence is CASSVVDAGFANYGYTF. The CDR3 DNA reads as TGTGCCAGCAGCGTAGTGGACGCAGGTTTCGCTAACTATGGCTACACCTTC.

The chain couples TRBV9 to TRBJ2-3; 12 nucleotides agree with TRBD2. After removal of 8 bases from V and 1 base from J, the junction contained 8 bases not matched to a gene. This CDR3 is built from 16 residues. CDR1 SGDLS and CDR2 YYNGEE come from the germline V gene. CDR3 DNA sequence: TGTGCCAGTTCTCTAGCGGGGGGGCCTGGCACAGATACGCAGTATTTT. This sequence encodes CASSLAGGPGTDTQYF.

This chain uses TRBV11-3 with TRBJ2-1; no definite D call. CDR1 SGHNT and CDR2 YENEEA come from the germline V gene. This CDR3 spans 15 amino acids. V was cut by 1 base and J by 2 bases, with 9 bases left in between. CDR3 region: CASSLGVGPYNEQFF. CDR3 sequence (DNA): TGTGCCAGCAGCTTAGGAGTCGGCCCCTACAATGAGCAGTTCTTC.

The V gene is TRBV7-4, the J gene TRBJ1-5, with TRBD1 matching 10 bases. Germline assignment: CDR1 SGHVT and CDR2 SQSDAQ. CDR3 length: 16 residues. J gave up 6 bases and V 4 bases, and 9 bases lay outside the gene matches. Written as DNA, the CDR3 is TGTGCCAGCAGCTCTCGGACAGGGGGACGAGTTCAGCCCCAGCATTTT. Translated, it gives CASSSRTGGRVQPQHF. Full variable domain (outside the CDR3, taken from reference TRBV7-4 and TRBJ1-5): GAGVSQSPRYKVAKRGRDVALRCDSISGHVTLYWYRQTLGQGSEVLTYSQSDAQRDKSGRPSGRFSAERPERSVSTLKIQRTEQGDSAVYLCASSSRTGGRVQPQHFGDGTRLSIL.

The chain employs TRBV6-6 and TRBJ2-1; D gene ambiguous. The CDR3 extends over 15 amino acids. Germline loops: CDR1 MNHNY, CDR2 SVGAGI (reference sequence). V lost 5 bases and J 0 bases, leaving 11 bases between the germline ends. Here the CDR3 reads CASSQQSSSYNEQFF. In nucleotides, the CDR3 is TGTGCCAGCAGTCAGCAGTCTAGCTCCTACAATGAGCAGTTCTTC.

The rearrangement links TRBV5-4 to TRBJ1-1; D gene unclear. In germline, CDR1 is SGHNT, CDR2 YYREEE (reference sequence). The CDR3 has 14 amino acids. The ends were cut back, 4 bases at V and 0 bases at J, with 10 bases in the middle. CDR3 in amino acids: CASSQNRMNTEAFF. In nucleotides, the CDR3 is TGTGCCAGCAGCCAGAATAGGATGAACACTGAAGCTTTCTTT.

The V and J genes are TRBV4-1 and TRBJ2-7; no clear D. The ends were cut back, 0 bases at V and 7 bases at J, with 16 bases in the middle. Germline loops: CDR1 MGHRA, CDR2 YSYEKL. The CDR3 runs 15 residues. The DNA of the CDR3 is TGCGCCAGCAGCCAAGACTGGATGGGTTCGCGAGAGCAGTACTTC. Protein product: CASSQDWMGSREQYF.

This chain uses TRBV6-1 with TRBJ1-1, with D perhaps TRBD1 (6 bases). Germline-derived CDR1 and CDR2 are MNHNS and SASEGT. Deletions cut 5 bases from V and 0 bases from J, with 13 bases between. The CDR3 length is 15 residues. CDR3 DNA sequence: TGTGCCAGCAGTCCTCAGCCAGGGGTGAACACTGAAGCTTTCTTT. This encodes CASSPQPGVNTEAFF.

This clone appeared once. J is TRBJ2-2 and V is TRBV18; D gene ambiguous. In germline, CDR1 is KGHSH, CDR2 LQKENI. Deletions cut 3 bases from V and 5 bases from J, with 13 bases between. The CDR3 sequence is 15 residues long. CDR3 nucleotide sequence: TGTGCCAGCTCACCCGTCTTAGGAAATACCGGGGAGCTGTTTTTT. As protein: CASSPVLGNTGELFF. Drawing the rest from reference TRBV18 and TRBJ2-2, the complete variable domain is NAGVMQNPRHLVRRRGQEARLRCSPMKGHSHVYWYRQLPEEGLKFMVYLQKENIIDESGMPKERFSAEFPKEGPSILRIQQVVRGDSAAYFCASSPVLGNTGELFFGEGSRLTVL.

The rearrangement uses TRBV7-9 and TRBJ1-5; tentative D call: TRBD1 (6 bases). Germline V gives CDR1 SEHNR, CDR2 FQNEAQ (reference sequence). Trimming removed 3 bases from V and 0 bases from J, with 18 bases in between. The CDR3 has 18 amino acids. CDR3 loop: CASSLVSDSQHSNQPQHF. The CDR3 region has the DNA TGTGCCAGCAGCTTGGTCTCGGACAGCCAGCATAGCAATCAGCCCCAGCATTTT.

This clone has only one observation. This rearrangement joins TRBV5-5 to TRBJ1-2; D gene ambiguous. Trimming left V 5 bases short and J 8 bases short, with 16 bases between. The CDR3 has 13 residues. Germline CDR1 and CDR2: SGHKS and YYEKEE (reference sequence). The CDR3 reads CASSRGPDWGYTF. The CDR3 DNA follows: TGTGCCAGCAGTCGAGGACCCGACTGGGGCTACACCTTC.

The chain carries TRBV6-5 and TRBJ1-1; D gene uncertain. CDR1 is MNHEY and CDR2 is SVGAGI in the germline V gene. The V gene lost 5 bases and the J gene lost 1 base, with 8 bases spanning the gap. The CDR3 has 13 residues. The CDR3 loop reads CASSANENTEAFF. Here the CDR3 DNA reads TGTGCCAGCAGTGCTAACGAGAACACTGAAGCTTTCTTT.

This chain links TRBV10-3 with TRBJ1-1; D not certain. CDR1 ENHRY and CDR2 SYGVKD come from the germline V gene. CDR3 length: 14 residues. Between the trimmed V and J ends, which lost 4 bases and 1 base, there was a span of 10 bases. The CDR3 DNA reads TGTGCCATCAGTGTGGGCAGCAGGAACACTGAAGCTTTCTTT. Amino acids: CAISVGSRNTEAFF.

This clone appeared a few times. This chain connects TRBV7-8 to TRBJ1-3; D is unresolved. The CDR3 extends over 14 amino acids. The germline V gene encodes CDR1 SGHVS and CDR2 FQNEAQ. Trimming took off 2 bases at V and 1 base at J, with 6 bases between the two ends. The CDR3 reads CASSLRGSGNTIYF. CDR3 coding DNA: TGTGCCAGCAGCTTACGCGGATCTGGAAACACCATATATTTT. Complete variable domain (other parts from reference TRBV7-8 and TRBJ1-3): GAGVSQSPRYKVAKRGQDVALRCDPISGHVSLFWYQQALGQGPEFLTYFQNEAQLDKSGLPSDRFFAERPEGSVSTLKIQRTQQEDSAVYLCASSLRGSGNTIYFGEGSWLTVV.

This chain links TRBV28 with TRBJ2-7, with 10 bases matching TRBD2. V lost 8 bases, J lost 4 bases, and 8 bases stayed unmatched. This CDR3 region has 14 residues. Per the germline V gene, CDR1 is MDHEN and CDR2 is SYDVKM. For the CDR3, the DNA is TGTGCCAGCGGTTCTAGCGGGGGCTCGTACGAGCAGTACTTC. This encodes CASGSSGGSYEQYF.

This rearrangement joins TRBV4-3 to TRBJ2-3; 9 nucleotides align to TRBD1. Germline lookup yields CDR1 LGHNA and CDR2 YSLEER. With 5 bases clipped from V and 0 bases from J, the junction kept 3 bases outside the gene matches. The CDR3 has 15 amino acids. DNA for the CDR3: TGCGCCAGCAGCTATGACAGGGGGAGCACAGATACGCAGTATTTT. This translates into CASSYDRGSTDTQYF.

V is TRBV5-4 and J is TRBJ1-6; 7 bases are shared with TRBD1. V dropped 4 bases and J dropped 2; count of bases not matched to a gene: 12. Germline CDR1 SGHNT, CDR2 YYREEE (reference sequence). The CDR3 sequence is 18 residues long. The CDR3 sequence is CASSGQKTGIAYNSPLHF. The CDR3 DNA reads TGTGCCAGCAGCGGCCAGAAGACAGGGATCGCCTATAATTCACCCCTCCACTTT. Full variable domain (remainder filled in from reference TRBV5-4 and TRBJ1-6): ETGVTQSPTHLIKTRGQQVTLRCSSQSGHNTVSWYQQALGQGPQFIFQYYREEENGRGNFPPRFSGLQFPNYSSELNVNALELDDSALYLCASSGQKTGIAYNSPLHFGNGTRLTVT.

The V and J genes are TRBV5-5 and TRBJ1-1, with D hard to call. Trimming left V 0 bases short and J 6 bases short, with 9 bases between. This CDR3 contains 13 residues. Germline V lookup: CDR1 SGHKS, CDR2 YYEKEE (reference sequence). The CDR3 coding sequence is TGTGCCAGCAGCTTGGCCAGGCGGCCTGAAGCTTTCTTT. Amino acid sequence: CASSLARRPEAFF. The full variable domain, completed using reference TRBV5-5 and TRBJ1-1, is DAGVTQSPTHLIKTRGQQVTLRCSPISGHKSVSWYQQVLGQGPQFIFQYYEKEERGRGNFPDRFSARQFPNYSSELNVNALLLGDSALYLCASSLARRPEAFFGQGTRLTVV.

The chain carries TRBV6-1 and TRBJ2-7; D unresolved. With 4 bases removed from V and 2 bases from J, the gap between germline ends came to 9 bases. In germline, CDR1 is MNHNS, CDR2 SASEGT. The CDR3 has 13 residues. For the CDR3, the DNA is TGTGCCAGCAGTGTTGATGGAACCTACGAGCAGTACTTC. This encodes CASSVDGTYEQYF.

This clone was seen just once. DNA of the CDR3: TGCAGCGTAGCCGAGGTTGCAACTAATGAAAAACTGTTTTTT. Protein product: CSVAEVATNEKLFF. This sequence joins TRBV29-1 and TRBJ1-4; D gene uncertain. The CDR3 sequence is 14 residues long. Trimming stripped 6 bases from V and 0 bases from J, with 11 bases between. Germline V CDR1 and CDR2: SQVTM, ANQGSEA.

The chain carries TRBV2 and TRBJ2-3; D not resolved. CDR3 size: 13 residues. V lost 3 bases to trimming and J lost 11 bases, with 15 bases between them. Germline V CDR1 and CDR2: SNHLY, FYNNEI. The DNA of the CDR3 is TGTGCCAGCAGTGAGGACGCGCCGCTCAGGCAGTATTTT. This sequence encodes CASSEDAPLRQYF.

The chain links TRBV5-5 to TRBJ2-1; 8 bases agree with TRBD1. This CDR3 has 17 amino acids. Germline CDR1 is SGHKS and CDR2 is YYEKEE (reference sequence). Trimming took 3 bases from V and 5 from J; bases not matched to a gene: 13. In nucleotides, the CDR3 is TGTGCCAGCAGCTATAAGGACCGGGACAGGAAAAACAATGAGCAGTTCTTC. Its translation is CASSYKDRDRKNNEQFF.

V is TRBV6-1 and J is TRBJ2-7; 9 bases match TRBD2. CDR1 and CDR2 from the germline V gene are MNHNS and SASEGT. The trim removed 6 bases at V and 3 bases at J, leaving 3 bases unmatched. The CDR3 spans 13 residues. The CDR3 sequence: CASRAGGHYEQYF. The CDR3 region has the DNA TGTGCCAGCAGGGCGGGGGGGCACTACGAGCAGTACTTC.

A note on this clone: Relative to the germline gene, one junction end is altered; a read error may explain this. The chain combines TRBV15 with TRBJ2-1, with no clear D. The germline V gene has CDR1 LNHNV and CDR2 YYDKDF (reference sequence). This CDR3 has 11 residues. CDR3 sequence: CATSRGGSPIF. The CDR3 DNA reads TGTGCCACCAGCAGAGGTGGGTCACCCATCTTC.

The V call is TRBV2, the J call TRBJ1-5; the D gene is possibly TRBD1 (5 bases). V was cut by 1 base and J by 7 bases, with 11 bases left in between. Germline V gene lookup returns CDR1 SNHLY and CDR2 FYNNEI. This CDR3 has 14 amino acids. Written as DNA, the CDR3 is TGTGCCAGCAGTGAAGAGTTAGGGGAGCAGCCCCAGCATTTT. Translation: CASSEELGEQPQHF.

V usage is TRBV2 and J usage is TRBJ2-7, with 8 bases that match TRBD2. Germline V gene lookup returns CDR1 SNHLY and CDR2 FYNNEI. The junction had 3 bases not matched to a gene; V was cut back by 7 bases and J by 7 bases. The CDR3 sequence is 11 residues long. CDR3 amino acids: CASTRGGEQYF. The CDR3 DNA reads as TGTGCCAGCACCCGGGGGGGAGAGCAGTACTTC.